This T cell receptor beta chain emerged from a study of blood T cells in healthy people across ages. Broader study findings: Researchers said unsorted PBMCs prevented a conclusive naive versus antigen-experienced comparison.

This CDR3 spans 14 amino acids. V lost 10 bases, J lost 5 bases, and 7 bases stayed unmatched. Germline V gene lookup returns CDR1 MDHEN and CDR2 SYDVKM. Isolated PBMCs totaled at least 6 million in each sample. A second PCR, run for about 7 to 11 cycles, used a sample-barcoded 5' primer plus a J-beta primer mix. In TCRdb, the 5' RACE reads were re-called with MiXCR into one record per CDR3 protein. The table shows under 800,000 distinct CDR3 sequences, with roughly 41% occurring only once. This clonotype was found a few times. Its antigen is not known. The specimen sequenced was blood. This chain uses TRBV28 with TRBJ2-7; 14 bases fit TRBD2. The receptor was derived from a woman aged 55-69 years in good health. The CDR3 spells CATGGLAGGDEQYF. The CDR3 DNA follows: TGTGCCACCGGAGGACTAGCGGGAGGAGACGAGCAGTACTTC.